This T cell receptor beta chain was obtained from a study of T cells expressing NK-cell markers. Whole-study findings and limits: The study did not resolve the HCMV specificity of expanded NKG2C+ T cell clones.

TCRdb reprocessed the 5' RACE reads and reports one entry per CDR3 protein, with no DNA. The table lists about half a million distinct CDR3 sequences. The CDR3 is made up of 13 amino acids. From germline, CDR1 is DFQATT and CDR2 SNEGSKA (reference sequence). Concerning this clonotype: What it recognizes is unknown.

What was sequenced was blood T cells: a sorted CD56 or NKG2C T cell subset, CD4+ or CD8+ T cells, or bulk PBMC T cells (not recorded which). The chain joins TRBV20-1 to TRBJ2-1; TCRdb returns TRBD2, unconfirmable since there is no DNA. This sequence was found in a woman in her fifties or sixties in good health. The CDR3 sequence: CSAARPANNEQFF.